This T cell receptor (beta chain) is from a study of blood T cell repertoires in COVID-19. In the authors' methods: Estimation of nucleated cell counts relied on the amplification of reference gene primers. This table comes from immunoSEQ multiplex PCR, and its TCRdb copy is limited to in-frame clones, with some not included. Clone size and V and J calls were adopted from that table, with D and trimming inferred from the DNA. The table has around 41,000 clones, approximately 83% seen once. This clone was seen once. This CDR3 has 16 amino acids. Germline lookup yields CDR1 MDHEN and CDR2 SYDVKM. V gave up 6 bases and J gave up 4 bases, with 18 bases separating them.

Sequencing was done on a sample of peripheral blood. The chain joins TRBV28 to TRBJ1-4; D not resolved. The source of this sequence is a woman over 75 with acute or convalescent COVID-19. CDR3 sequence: CASRSEEVLGNEKLFF. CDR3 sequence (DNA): TGTGCCAGCAGGTCTGAGGAGGTTCTAGGTAATGAAAAACTGTTTTTT.